A single TCR beta chain is shown here with its context. This entry comes from a study of control samples from healthy donors and cancer patients. Clones were sequenced by immunoSEQ multiplex PCR, and TCRdb holds only the in-frame ones, with some missing. The sample yields more than 65,000 clones, about 80% seen once. V dropped 5 bases and J dropped 2 bases, with 15 bases sitting between them. CDR1 is SQVTM, CDR2 ANQGSEA, per germline. The CDR3 contains 14 residues. The sequenced sample consisted of blood. This TCR came from a man in his forties or fifties in good health. The J gene is TRBJ1-1, the V gene TRBV29-1; D is perhaps TRBD1 (5 bases). The CDR3 reads CSVIQFGGNTEAFF. The CDR3 DNA reads as TGCAGCGTTATTCAGTTCGGGGGAAACACTGAAGCTTTCTTT.